There are many counts of the clone carrying this T cell receptor beta chain. The sample is drawn from a study of low-dose radiotherapy and immunotherapy resistance in tumors. Study-wide background: Members of Cohort 1 were treated with 0.5 Gy per fraction every 2 weeks. The prescribed total PTV dose was 6.5 Gy. Over 26 weeks, cohort 2 got 1 Gy every two weeks, reaching 13 Gy.

Germline loops: CDR1 MNHEY, CDR2 SMNVEV (reference sequence). Deletions cut 8 bases from V and 7 bases from J, with 14 bases between. The CDR3 totals 13 residues. Both TCRalpha and TCRbeta chains were reverse transcribed with V-gene-specific primers. Both a constant-region primer and a V-primer adapter served to amplify TCRs across roughly 21 PCR cycles. A single record per CDR3 protein comes from TCRdb applying MiXCR to the reads. The sample includes roughly 95,000 distinct CDR3 sequences, less than 25% seen only once; the top ten take around 13%. Time point reported: after trial treatment. Noted treatment: LDRT plus nivolumab, ipilimumab, low-dose cyclophosphamide and aspirin (RACIN trial).

This sequence joins TRBV27 and TRBJ2-2; D call uncertain. Material: PBMCs, obtained after low-dose radiotherapy plus immunotherapy. This TCR was sampled from a female donor with ovarian cancer. The CDR3 is CASSWSMGGELFF. The CDR3 DNA reads as TGTGCCAGCTCCTGGTCAATGGGCGGGGAGCTGTTTTTT.